This entry concerns a single TCR beta chain. Its antigen is not yet known. With a mouse as the source, gene names and germline sequences are drawn from the mouse. The CDR3 end falls 4 residues outside the read, so it is completed with the germline J gene. These data belong to a study of CD8+ T cells in alopecia areata (dated by TCRdb to between 2017 and 2018). Looking at the study overall: Skin from C3H/HeJ donors with spontaneous alopecia (6-12 months old) was grafted onto female C3H/HeJ recipients that were roughly 7-10 weeks old. The study used high-throughput TCRbeta sequencing to examine T cell clonal expansion in alopecia areata, in both the C3H/HeJ mouse model and human patients. On the human side, TCRbeta sequencing was run on scalp tissue and on sorted CD4+ and CD8+ peripheral blood T cells from healthy controls and from alopecia areata patients with either patchy or totalis/universalis disease. Clonality in the scalp was compared among normal scalp (n=4), patchy alopecia areata scalp (n=8), and alopecia totalis/universalis scalp (n=8). The RNA source kit depended on sample type: the PAXgene miRNA kit for fixed scalp, the miRNeasy kit for PBMCs, and the RNeasy kit for mouse skin. TCRbeta CDR3 regions were amplified by immunoSEQ multiplex PCR using 35 Vbeta forward and 13 Jbeta reverse primers. General study outcomes and caveats: Shared TCR sequences between patients were less evident than in mice, which may be partly attributable to HLA diversity in the patient population. Scalp TCR repertoire analysis is complicated because resident alphabeta T cells in normal human skin are also sequenced, whereas mouse skin is dominated by gammadelta T cells. Higher clonality and more expanded CD8+ clones were observed in lesional scalp than in normal scalp, particularly in alopecia totalis/universalis, a finding suggestive of antigenic drive.

This specimen's time point label, per the study, means: mouse skin 6 weeks after grafting, around onset of hair loss. To track clonal expansion, skin biopsies were taken from mouse graft recipients at grafting and at 3 and 6 weeks after grafting. Reading from cysteine to phenylalanine, the CDR3 counts 13 amino acids. The DNA has 27 bases, all within the CDR3, and is read from base 1. V lost 3 bases and J lost 3 bases, and the count of bases not matched to a germline gene is 2. The germline V gene (reference sequence) sets CDR1 to NNHNN and CDR2 to SYGAGS. Library preparation was by the immunoSEQ multiplex PCR assay. For TCR sequencing, RNA was extracted from every sample and reverse transcribed into cDNA to serve as template. SuperScript III was used for first-strand cDNA synthesis, primed with a 2:1 mix of oligo-dT and random hexamers. A synthetic immune receptor repertoire was used to measure amplification bias, and any remaining bias was corrected computationally. Libraries were sequenced on Illumina HiSeq with 60 bp reads covering the CDR3, read from J toward V. The source study handled its data this way. Raw reads were preprocessed for error removal, and CDR3 was defined according to IMGT conventions as running from the conserved cysteine to phenylalanine. Clonality was calculated as 1 minus Shannon entropy normalized by log2 of the number of productive unique TCRs. CD4 or CD8 identity of scalp clones was inferred by cross-referencing scalp TCRbeta sequences with sorted blood CD4 and CD8 repertoires. What TCRdb holds here is the immuneACCESS table cut down to in-frame rearrangements. Part of the clones is not present; checked against another copy, under half of the missing clones reflect an unresolved V gene, and the others are unexplained. The V and J calls and clone size come from that table; D and trimming were worked out from the DNA. Listed for this sample are 4,500 to 7,000 clones, none observed only a single time. The top ten clonotypes cover about 30% of the sample.

The chain uses TRBV13-2 and TRBJ1-1; the junction holds 7 bases that match TRBD1. The material sequenced was skin, taken at week 6. This receptor was taken from a C3H/HeJ mouse with alopecia areata. The strain carries MHC haplotype H2-k. The CDR3 has the sequence CASGARGDTEVFF. The CDR3 DNA, read in part, is TGTGCCAGCGGTGCCAGGGGGGACACA.